Listed here are 7 T cell receptor beta chains from one sample, sequenced in a study of blood T cell repertoires in COVID-19. Profiled with immunoSEQ multiplex PCR; TCRdb holds only in-frame clones, not every one. The sample holds around 300,000 clones, approximately 88% seen once. The material sequenced was peripheral blood. Receptors originate from a young man with active or convalescent COVID-19.

This clone appeared once. The same CDR3 arises from other DNA sequences in this sample as well. V usage is TRBV18 and J usage is TRBJ2-7; 8 bases agree with TRBD2. The CDR3 contains 12 residues. Germline-derived CDR1 and CDR2 are KGHSH and LQKENI. V trimming: 3 bases; J trimming: 6 bases; junction bases outside the gene matches: 1. CDR3 loop: CASSPGRGEQYF. In DNA, the CDR3 is TGTGCCAGCTCACCCGGGAGGGGCGAGCAGTACTTC.

The chain employs TRBV3-1 (or the pseudogene TRBV3-2) and TRBJ2-7; D might be TRBD1 (5 bases). V lost 5 bases and J 3 bases, leaving 11 bases between the germline ends. Germline V gene data show CDR1 as LGHDT and CDR2 as YNNKEL (reference sequence). The CDR3 runs 13 residues. The CDR3 is CASSSWGGYEQYF. The CDR3 nucleotides are TGTGCCAGCAGCTCGTGGGGCGGCTACGAGCAGTACTTC.

This chain connects TRBV19 to TRBJ2-5; D gene ambiguous. CDR3 length: 14 residues. Per the germline V gene, CDR1 is LNHDA and CDR2 is SQIVND (reference sequence). V gave up 1 base and J gave up 1 base, with 7 bases separating them. CDR3 sequence reads: CASSIGQIQETQYF. CDR3 DNA sequence: TGTGCCAGTAGTATAGGGCAGATCCAAGAGACCCAGTACTTC.

There are many counts of this clone. The chain employs TRBV6-6 and TRBJ2-2; no clear D. Germline V lookup: CDR1 MNHNY, CDR2 SVGAGI (reference sequence). The CDR3 runs to 12 residues. The V gene lost 11 bases and the J gene lost 2 bases, with 9 bases spanning the gap. CDR3 protein: CAGPRNTGELFF. CDR3 in DNA: TGTGCCGGGCCCAGAAACACCGGGGAGCTGTTTTTT.

This chain connects TRBV5-4 to TRBJ2-7, with D possibly matching TRBD2 (5 bases). Trimming took 0 bases from V and 9 from J, leaving 13 bases between them. This CDR3 spans 13 amino acids. Germline lookup yields CDR1 SGHNT and CDR2 YYREEE (reference sequence). As DNA, the CDR3 is TGTGCCAGCAGCTTGGAGGTCCGCGGAGGGCAGTACTTC. Its translation: CASSLEVRGGQYF.

This clone has just one count. This chain joins TRBV5-6 and TRBJ1-5, with D hard to call. V lost 3 bases and J 4 bases, leaving 14 bases between the germline ends. This CDR3 spans 15 amino acids. CDR1 is SGHDT, CDR2 YYEEEE, per germline. The CDR3: CASSSIRGVNQPQHF. Here the CDR3 DNA reads TGTGCCAGCAGCTCGATCCGCGGGGTTAATCAGCCCCAGCATTTT.

The rearrangement links TRBV6-1 to TRBJ1-1; D perhaps matches TRBD1 (5 bases). Germline values: CDR1 MNHNS, CDR2 SASEGT. The CDR3 length is 14 residues. Trimming shortened V by 2 bases and J by 6 bases, and 13 bases separated the two germline ends. In nucleotides, the CDR3 is TGTGCCAGCAGTGAAAGGCAGGGAAGGTCTGAAGCTTTCTTT. Protein sequence: CASSERQGRSEAFF.